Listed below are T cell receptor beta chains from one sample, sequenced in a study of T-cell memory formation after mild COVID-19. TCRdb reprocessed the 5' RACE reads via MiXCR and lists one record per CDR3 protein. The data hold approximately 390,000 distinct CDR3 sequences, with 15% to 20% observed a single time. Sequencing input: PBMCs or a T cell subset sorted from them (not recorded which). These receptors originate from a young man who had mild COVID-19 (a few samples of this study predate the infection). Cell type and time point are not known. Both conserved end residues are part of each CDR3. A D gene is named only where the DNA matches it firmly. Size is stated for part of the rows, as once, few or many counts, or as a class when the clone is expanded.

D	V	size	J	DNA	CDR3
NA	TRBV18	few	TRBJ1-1	TGTGCCAGCTCACCACCGGCATCCGAAGCTTTCTTT	CASSPPASEAFF
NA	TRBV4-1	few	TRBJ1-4	TGCGCCAGCAGCCCTCCAGGGCGAGGAGATGAAAAACTGTTTTTT	CASSPPGRGDEKLFF
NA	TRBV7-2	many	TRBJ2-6	TGTGCCAGCAGTACCTCAGGGTCTGGGGCCAACGTCCTGACTTTC	CASSTSGSGANVLTF
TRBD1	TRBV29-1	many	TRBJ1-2	TGCAGCGTTGTGGGGGGACAGGGGGGTCGTGGCTACACCTTC	CSVVGGQGGRGYTF
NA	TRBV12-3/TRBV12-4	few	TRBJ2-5	TGTGCCAGCAGTTTGGGGCAGGCCAAGGTGGCCCAGTACTTC	CASSLGQAKVAQYF
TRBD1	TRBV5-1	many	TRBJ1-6	TGCGCCAGCAGCAATACAGGGGGCCGCGGGGATTCACCCCTCCACTTT	CASSNTGGRGDSPLHF
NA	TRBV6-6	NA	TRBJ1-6	TGTGCCAGCAGTTACTTTACAGGGACGGGCGGCGATTCACCCCTCCACTTT	CASSYFTGTGGDSPLHF
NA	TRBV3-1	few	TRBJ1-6	TGTGCCACCGGGGCAACGCAGGGCGATTCACCCCTCCACTTT	CATGATQGDSPLHF
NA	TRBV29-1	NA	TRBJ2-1	TGCAGCGTTGACCAGTGGGCTCCGAATGAGCAGTTCTTC	CSVDQWAPNEQFF
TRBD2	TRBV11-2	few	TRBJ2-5	TGTGCCAGCAGCTTAGGTAGCGGGGGGGCCCAAGAGACCCAGTACTTC	CASSLGSGGAQETQYF
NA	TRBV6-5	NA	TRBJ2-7	TGTGCCAGCAGTCGCGCAGGGGTCCACGAGCAGTACTTC	CASSRAGVHEQYF
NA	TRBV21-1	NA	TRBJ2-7	TGTGCCAGCAGCAAAACAACATCGTCCCCCCGCTACGAGCAGTACTTC	CASSKTTSSPRYEQYF
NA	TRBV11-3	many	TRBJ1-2	TGTGCCAGCAGCTTAGCAACAGGAACGGGCTACACCTTC	CASSLATGTGYTF
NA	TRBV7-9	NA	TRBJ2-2	TGTGCCATCCCTGGGGGGGAGCTGTTTTTT	CAIPGGELFF
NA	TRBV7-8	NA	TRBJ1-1	TGTGCCAGCCTCCCCGGGGGCTGGACTGAAGCTTTCTTT	CASLPGGWTEAFF
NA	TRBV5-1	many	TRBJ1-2	TGCGCCAGCAGCTTGGCTCCAGGGGACTATGGCTACACCTTC	CASSLAPGDYGYTF
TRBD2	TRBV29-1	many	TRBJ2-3	TGCAGCGCACGAGCGGGGGCCTTCACAGATACGCAGTATTTT	CSARAGAFTDTQYF
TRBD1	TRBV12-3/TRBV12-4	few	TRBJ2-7	TGTGCCAGCATCCAGACAGGGTACGCCTCCGAGCAGTACTTC	CASIQTGYASEQYF
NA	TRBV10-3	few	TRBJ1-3	TGTGCCATCAGTGAGTCCACGCAGAAACTCTATTTT	CAISESTQKLYF
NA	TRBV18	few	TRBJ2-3	TGTGCCAGCTCAAAACTCGGGCGCTTGAGCACAGATACGCAGTATTTT	CASSKLGRLSTDTQYF
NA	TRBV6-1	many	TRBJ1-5	TGTGCCAGCAGGTGGGGGGACGGGAGCAATCAGCCCCAGCATTTT	CASRWGDGSNQPQHF
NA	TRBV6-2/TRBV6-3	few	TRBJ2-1	TGTGCCAGCAGTATGAGCCTTTACGCCTACAATGAGCAGTTCTTC	CASSMSLYAYNEQFF
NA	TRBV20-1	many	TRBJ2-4	TGCAGTGCCGGTAGCGGAAACATTCAGTACTTC	CSAGSGNIQYF
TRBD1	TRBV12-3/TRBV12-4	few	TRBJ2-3	TGTGCCAGTAAGCCGGGACAGCACACAGATACGCAGTATTTT	CASKPGQHTDTQYF
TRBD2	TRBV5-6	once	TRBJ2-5	TGTGCCAGCAGCTTAACCGAGCGGGGTCGGGAGACCCAGTACTTC	CASSLTERGRETQYF
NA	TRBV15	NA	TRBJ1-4	TGTGCCACCAGCAGGTGGGTGGAGATGAATGAAAAACTGTTTTTT	CATSRWVEMNEKLFF
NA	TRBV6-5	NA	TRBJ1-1	TGTGCAAGCAGTTACTACAGGGATGAAGAAGCTTTCTTT	CASSYYRDEEAFF
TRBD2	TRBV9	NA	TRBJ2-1	TGTGCCAGCAGCGCGCTCCTAGCGGGGGGGCTAAATGAGCAGTTCTTC	CASSALLAGGLNEQFF
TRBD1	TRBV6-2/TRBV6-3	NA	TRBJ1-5	TGTGCCAGCAGACCGGACAGGCTGATACCCCAGCATTTT	CASRPDRLIPQHF
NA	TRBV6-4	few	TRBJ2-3	TGTGCCAGCAGTGGAAGGGGCGAAATCACAGATACGCAGTATTTT	CASSGRGEITDTQYF
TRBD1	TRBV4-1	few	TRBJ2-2	TGCGCCAGCAGCCAACGTTTGCCGGGGACAGGGATTACCGGGGAGCTGTTTTTT	CASSQRLPGTGITGELFF
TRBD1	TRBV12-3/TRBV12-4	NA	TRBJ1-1	TGTGCCAGCAGTAAACAGGGGAGAACTGAAGCTTTCTTT	CASSKQGRTEAFF
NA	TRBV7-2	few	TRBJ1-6	TGTGCCAGCAGCTTTGGCGGGACCCCGGATTCACCCCTCCACTTT	CASSFGGTPDSPLHF
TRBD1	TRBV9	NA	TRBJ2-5	TGTGCCAGCAGCGTCCAGGGGGCTAGCGAGTCGGAGACCCAGTACTTC	CASSVQGASESETQYF
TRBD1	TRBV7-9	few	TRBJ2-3	TGTGCCAGCAGCTCCCTACAGGGGGCAGGGACGCAGTATTTT	CASSSLQGAGTQYF
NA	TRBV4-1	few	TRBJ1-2	TGCGCCAGCAGCCAAGTCCCCCGCCCGGGTGGCTACACCTTC	CASSQVPRPGGYTF
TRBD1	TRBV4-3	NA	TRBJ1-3	TGCGCCAGCAGCCAAGATCTGGTTCAGGGGGCTGGAAACACCATATATTTT	CASSQDLVQGAGNTIYF
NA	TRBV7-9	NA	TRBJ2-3	TGTGCCAGCAGCTTAGGGTGGGATCCCTTCACAGATACGCAGTATTTT	CASSLGWDPFTDTQYF
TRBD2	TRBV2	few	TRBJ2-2	TGTGCCAGCAGTGCCGGGACTAGCGGGGTCGGGGAGCTGTTTTTT	CASSAGTSGVGELFF
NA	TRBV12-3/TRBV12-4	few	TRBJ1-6	TGTGCCAGCAGTTTTGCTGTCATTCCCTATTCACCCCTCCACTTT	CASSFAVIPYSPLHF
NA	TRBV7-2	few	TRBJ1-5	TGTGCCAGCAGCTCTACAGAGTGGCCCCAGCATTTT	CASSSTEWPQHF
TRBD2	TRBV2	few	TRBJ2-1	TGTGCCAGCACAGGACTAGCGGGGTTCAATGAGCAGTTCTTC	CASTGLAGFNEQFF
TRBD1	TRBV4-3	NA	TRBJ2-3	TGCGCCAGCAGGATGACAGGGGGCGTGATTGATACGCAGTATTTT	CASRMTGGVIDTQYF
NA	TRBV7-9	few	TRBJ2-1	TGTGCCAGCAGCTTAGGCGGACAGTACAATGAGCAGTTCTTC	CASSLGGQYNEQFF
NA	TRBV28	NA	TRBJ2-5	TGTGCCAGCACCGAGGGCCGGGAGACCCAGTACTTC	CASTEGRETQYF
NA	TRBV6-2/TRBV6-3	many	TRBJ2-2	TGTGCCAGCAGTGCCCGCCCCACCGGGGAGCTGTTTTTT	CASSARPTGELFF
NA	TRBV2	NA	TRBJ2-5	TGTGCCGGGGGAGTCGGGGAGACCCAGTACTTC	CAGGVGETQYF
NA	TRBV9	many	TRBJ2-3	TGTGCCAGCAGCGTGACGGCTCGGGGGGCCGCTTTGGTCGGGGATACGCAGTATTTT	CASSVTARGAALVGDTQYF
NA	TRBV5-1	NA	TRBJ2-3	TGCGCCAGCAGCCTTGCTCTACCAAGGGATACGCAGTATTTT	CASSLALPRDTQYF
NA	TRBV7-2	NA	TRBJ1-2	TGTGCCAGCAGCTTAGTCGGGGCACCCAACTATGGCTACACCTTC	CASSLVGAPNYGYTF
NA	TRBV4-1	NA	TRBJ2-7	TGCGCCAGCAGCCCCCAATTGACCTACGAGCAGTACTTC	CASSPQLTYEQYF
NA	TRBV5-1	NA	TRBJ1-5	TGCGCCAGCAGCTCAGGACGAGGGCCCCAGCATTTT	CASSSGRGPQHF
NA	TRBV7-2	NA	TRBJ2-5	TGTGCCAGCAGCCCGAGAAGGTCCCAAGAGACCCAGTACTTC	CASSPRRSQETQYF
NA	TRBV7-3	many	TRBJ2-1	TGTGCCAGCAGTTCTCAGGGTGCGGGGGCTTCCTACAATGAGCAGTTCTTC	CASSSQGAGASYNEQFF
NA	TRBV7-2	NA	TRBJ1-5	TGTGCCAGCAGCCAAACGTATGGGCCCAATCAGCCCCAGCATTTT	CASSQTYGPNQPQHF
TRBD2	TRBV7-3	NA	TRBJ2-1	TGTGCCAGCAGCCAAAGCGGGGGGGCCTGGGAGCAGTTCTTC	CASSQSGGAWEQFF
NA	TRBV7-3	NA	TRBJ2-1	TGTGCCACCTCACGGGGGCAGGGTGAGCAGTTCTTC	CATSRGQGEQFF